Shown below are 10 T cell receptor beta chains from a single sample sequenced in a study of OX40 agonist ivuxolimab in advanced cancers. Clones were read by immunoSEQ multiplex PCR, and TCRdb kept only the in-frame ones, dropping some. This table has approximately 82,000 clones, roughly 90% appearing once. The specimen was CD4+ or CD8+ T cells sorted from blood, collected in a trial of the OX40 agonist ivuxolimab. The source of these receptors is an adult with an advanced solid tumor such as melanoma, head and neck, liver or kidney cancer.

V gene TRBV5-1 combines with J gene TRBJ2-5, with unresolved D. Germline V gene lookup returns CDR1 SGHRS and CDR2 YFSETQ. This CDR3 comprises 17 residues. Trimming took off 2 bases at V and 3 bases at J, with 20 bases between the two ends. CDR3 protein: CASSLGAGPTTEETQYF. In DNA, the CDR3 is TGCGCCAGCAGCTTAGGCGCCGGACCAACGACTGAAGAGACCCAGTACTTC.

Written as DNA, the CDR3 is TGTGCCAGCAGCCGGACAGGGCTGTGGAATGAGCAGTTCTTC. Residues: CASSRTGLWNEQFF. The genes are TRBV6-4 and TRBJ2-1; 8 nucleotides align to TRBD1. Germline V gives CDR1 MRHNA, CDR2 SNTAGT. This CDR3 has 14 residues. Losses at the gene ends were 6 bases for V and 7 bases for J; bases not matched to a gene: 8.

The gene calls are TRBV10-3 and TRBJ1-6, with D perhaps matching TRBD1 (6 bases). The CDR3 totals 14 residues. Germline CDR1 ENHRY, CDR2 SYGVKD. V was trimmed by 6 bases and J by 7 bases, leaving 13 bases between them. This chain's CDR3 is CAIRTDRLNSPLHF. DNA of the CDR3: TGTGCCATCAGAACCGACAGGTTGAATTCACCCCTCCACTTT.

This sequence joins TRBV11-2 and TRBJ2-3; TRBD2 matches 12 bases. The V segment lost 3 bases and the J segment 2 bases; nucleotides outside the gene matches: 9. There are 18 residues in the CDR3. Germline-derived CDR1 and CDR2 are SGHAT and FQNNGV. The CDR3 here is CASSFRPLAGGSTDTQYF. The DNA for the CDR3 is TGTGCCAGCAGCTTTAGGCCCCTAGCGGGGGGGTCCACAGATACGCAGTATTTT.

The chain employs TRBV20-1 and TRBJ1-2; the D is unclear. Per germline, CDR1 DFQATT and CDR2 SNEGSKA (reference sequence). Trimming took off 2 bases at V and 5 bases at J, with 6 bases between the two ends. CDR3 length equals 11 residues. DNA of the CDR3: TGCAGTGCTAGATGGGGATATGGCTACACCTTC. This translates into CSARWGYGYTF.

The chain employs TRBV18 and TRBJ1-1, with 8 nucleotides matching TRBD1. V lost 4 bases, J lost 1 base, and 5 bases stayed unmatched. The CDR3 consists of 15 residues. Germline CDR1 is KGHSH and CDR2 is LQKENI. In DNA form, the CDR3 reads TGTGCCAGCTCACGGACAGGGAGAGGGAACACTGAAGCTTTCTTT. This translates into CASSRTGRGNTEAFF.

The chain uses TRBV6-1 and TRBJ2-5; TRBD1 is a possible D gene (6 bases). V was trimmed by 0 bases and J by 4 bases, leaving 12 bases between them. This CDR3 has 15 amino acids. Germline loops: CDR1 MNHNS, CDR2 SASEGT. The CDR3 region is CASSEAGAGIETQYF. DNA of the CDR3: TGTGCCAGCAGTGAAGCGGGGGCGGGTATAGAGACCCAGTACTTC.

V usage is TRBV5-1 and J usage is TRBJ2-2, with 8 positions matching TRBD1. CDR1 and CDR2 from the germline V gene are SGHRS and YFSETQ. V trimming: 4 bases; J trimming: 3 bases; junction bases outside the gene matches: 5. This CDR3 comprises 15 residues. In DNA form, the CDR3 reads TGCGCCAGCAGCAGAGCACAGGGGGACACCGGGGAGCTGTTTTTT. It yields the protein CASSRAQGDTGELFF.

The V call is TRBV28, the J call TRBJ2-7; 9 nucleotides align to TRBD1. This CDR3 spans 17 amino acids. Germline V gene data show CDR1 as MDHEN and CDR2 as SYDVKM. Trimming cost V 6 bases and J 5 bases; bases outside gene matches: 17. This chain's CDR3 is CASSLYAPGQGSDEQYF. CDR3 coding DNA: TGTGCCAGCAGCCTATACGCTCCGGGACAGGGTTCCGACGAGCAGTACTTC.

V is TRBV6-5 and J is TRBJ1-2; D ambiguous. V was pared by 2 bases and J by 2 bases, with 12 bases between. The germline V gene encodes CDR1 MNHEY and CDR2 SVGAGI. The CDR3 loop spans 15 amino acids. The CDR3 DNA sequence: TGTGCCAGCAGTTACAGTGGCAGGTCCAACTATGGCTACACCTTC. Its protein is CASSYSGRSNYGYTF.